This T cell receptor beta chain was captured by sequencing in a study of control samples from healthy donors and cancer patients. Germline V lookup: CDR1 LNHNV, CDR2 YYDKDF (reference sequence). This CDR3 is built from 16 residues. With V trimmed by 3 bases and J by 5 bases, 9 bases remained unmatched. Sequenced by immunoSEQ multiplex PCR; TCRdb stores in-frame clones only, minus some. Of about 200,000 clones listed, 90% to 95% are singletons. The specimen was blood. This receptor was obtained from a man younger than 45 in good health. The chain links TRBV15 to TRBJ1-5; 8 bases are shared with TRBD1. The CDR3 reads CATSSETGALYQPQHF. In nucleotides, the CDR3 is TGTGCCACCAGCAGTGAGACAGGGGCCCTCTATCAGCCCCAGCATTTT. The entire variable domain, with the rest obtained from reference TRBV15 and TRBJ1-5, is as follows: DAMVIQNPRYQVTQFGKPVTLSCSQTLNHNVMYWYQQKSSQAPKLLFHYYDKDFNNEADTPDNFQSRRPNTSFCFLDIRSPGLGDTAMYLCATSSETGALYQPQHFGDGTRLSIL.